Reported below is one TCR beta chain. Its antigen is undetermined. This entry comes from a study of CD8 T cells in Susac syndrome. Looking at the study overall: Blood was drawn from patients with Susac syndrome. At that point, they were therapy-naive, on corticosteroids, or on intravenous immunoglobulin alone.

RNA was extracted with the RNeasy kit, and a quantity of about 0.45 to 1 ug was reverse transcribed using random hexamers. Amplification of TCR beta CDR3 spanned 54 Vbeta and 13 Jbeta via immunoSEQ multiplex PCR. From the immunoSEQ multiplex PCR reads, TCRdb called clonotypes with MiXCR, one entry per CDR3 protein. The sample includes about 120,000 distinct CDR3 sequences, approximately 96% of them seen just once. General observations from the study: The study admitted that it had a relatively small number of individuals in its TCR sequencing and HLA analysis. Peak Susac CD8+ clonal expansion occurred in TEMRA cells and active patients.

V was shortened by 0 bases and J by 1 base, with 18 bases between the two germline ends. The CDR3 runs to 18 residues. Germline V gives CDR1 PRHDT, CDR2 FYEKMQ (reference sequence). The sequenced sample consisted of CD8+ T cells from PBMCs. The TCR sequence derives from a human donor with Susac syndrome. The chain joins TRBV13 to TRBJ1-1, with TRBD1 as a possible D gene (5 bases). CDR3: CASSLGGAGGQWNTEAFF. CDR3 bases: TGTGCCAGCAGCTTAGGCGGGGCAGGAGGGCAGTGGAACACTGAAGCTTTCTTT.